This is a list of T cell receptor beta chains from one sample in a study of PD-1 blockade in classical Hodgkin lymphoma. Repertoires were generated with immunoSEQ multiplex PCR, while TCRdb's copy carries only in-frame clones and drops some. The data hold roughly 150,000 clones, with about four fifths observed a single time. The sample was peripheral blood mononuclear cells (PBMCs), taken before the second cycle of nivolumab. All receptors derive from a human donor with classical Hodgkin lymphoma. Both conserved end residues are part of each CDR3. The order of the fields is J gene, D gene, V gene, clone size, CDR3 protein, CDR3 DNA. The D gene is left open where the match is weak. The size of a clone is reported for some rows only, either as once, few or many, or as a class for expanded clones.

j_call: TRBJ2-6; d_call: -; v_call: TRBV19; clone_size: -; cdr3_aa: CASSLSTRAFSGANVLTF; cdr3_nt: TGTGCCAGTAGCCTCAGCACAAGGGCCTTCTCTGGGGCCAACGTCCTGACTTTC
j_call: TRBJ1-2; d_call: -; v_call: TRBV6-1; clone_size: few; cdr3_aa: CASSDPARGGYTF; cdr3_nt: TGTGCCAGCAGTGATCCGGCCAGGGGCGGCTACACCTTC
j_call: TRBJ1-2; d_call: -; v_call: TRBV11-2; clone_size: -; cdr3_aa: CASSFAKGSNYGYTF; cdr3_nt: TGTGCCAGCAGCTTCGCCAAAGGGTCTAACTATGGCTACACCTTC
j_call: TRBJ2-3; d_call: -; v_call: TRBV6-6; clone_size: -; cdr3_aa: CASRESKNTQYF; cdr3_nt: TGTGCCAGCCGGGAATCTAAAAATACGCAGTATTTT
j_call: TRBJ2-1; d_call: TRBD1; v_call: TRBV10-3; clone_size: -; cdr3_aa: CAIKTGVYNEQFF; cdr3_nt: TGTGCCATCAAAACAGGGGTCTACAATGAGCAGTTCTTC
j_call: TRBJ1-5; d_call: TRBD1; v_call: TRBV6-1; clone_size: -; cdr3_aa: CASSTEQGRNQPQHF; cdr3_nt: TGTGCCAGCAGTACTGAACAGGGGCGCAATCAGCCCCAGCATTTT
j_call: TRBJ2-1; d_call: TRBD2; v_call: TRBV19; clone_size: -; cdr3_aa: CASSTETSLYNEQFF; cdr3_nt: TGTGCCAGTAGTACAGAGACTAGCCTGTACAATGAGCAGTTCTTC
j_call: TRBJ2-5; d_call: TRBD2; v_call: TRBV7-2; clone_size: -; cdr3_aa: CASSLFRQGGLAGVETQYF; cdr3_nt: TGTGCCAGCAGCTTATTTAGACAGGGTGGCCTAGCGGGAGTAGAGACCCAGTACTTC
j_call: TRBJ1-3; d_call: -; v_call: TRBV6-1; clone_size: few; cdr3_aa: CASRSSGNTIYF; cdr3_nt: TGTGCCAGCAGGAGCTCTGGAAACACCATATATTTT
j_call: TRBJ2-3; d_call: -; v_call: TRBV7-9; clone_size: -; cdr3_aa: CASIDTLTDTQYF; cdr3_nt: TGTGCCAGCATCGACACCCTCACAGATACGCAGTATTTT
j_call: TRBJ1-1; d_call: -; v_call: TRBV6-5; clone_size: -; cdr3_aa: CASSQQNRPGTEAFF; cdr3_nt: TGTGCCAGCAGTCAGCAAAACCGTCCAGGCACTGAAGCTTTCTTT
j_call: TRBJ1-1; d_call: -; v_call: TRBV6-6; clone_size: -; cdr3_aa: CASSRGLDTEAFF; cdr3_nt: TGTGCCAGCAGCAGGGGTTTAGACACTGAAGCTTTCTTT
j_call: TRBJ2-5; d_call: -; v_call: TRBV6-5; clone_size: -; cdr3_aa: CASRNSETQYF; cdr3_nt: TGTGCCAGCAGGAACAGCGAGACCCAGTACTTC
j_call: TRBJ2-3; d_call: TRBD1; v_call: TRBV7-7; clone_size: -; cdr3_aa: CASSRDRDTDTQYF; cdr3_nt: TGTGCCAGCAGCCGGGACAGGGACACAGATACGCAGTATTTT
j_call: TRBJ1-6; d_call: -; v_call: TRBV5-1; clone_size: -; cdr3_aa: CASSLAATIGYNSPLHF; cdr3_nt: TGCGCCAGCAGCTTGGCGGCGACAATCGGTTATAATTCACCCCTCCACTTT
j_call: TRBJ1-2; d_call: -; v_call: TRBV2; clone_size: -; cdr3_aa: CASSVNRAHGYTF; cdr3_nt: TGTGCCAGCAGTGTGAACAGAGCCCATGGCTACACCTTC
j_call: TRBJ1-4; d_call: -; v_call: TRBV19; clone_size: few; cdr3_aa: CASSITLRSARDEKLFF; cdr3_nt: TGTGCCAGTAGTATAACCCTCAGGAGCGCCCGGGATGAAAAACTGTTTTTT
j_call: TRBJ1-5; d_call: -; v_call: TRBV9; clone_size: -; cdr3_aa: CASSVGQNQPQHF; cdr3_nt: TGTGCCAGCAGCGTAGGGCAGAATCAGCCCCAGCATTTT
j_call: TRBJ2-1; d_call: -; v_call: TRBV5-6; clone_size: -; cdr3_aa: CASSFRFVSNEQFF; cdr3_nt: TGTGCCAGCAGCTTCAGGTTTGTAAGCAATGAGCAGTTCTTC
j_call: TRBJ1-4; d_call: -; v_call: TRBV2; clone_size: once; cdr3_aa: CASSERGEKLFF; cdr3_nt: TGTGCCAGCAGTGAGAGGGGTGAAAAACTGTTTTTT
j_call: TRBJ2-1; d_call: TRBD2; v_call: TRBV2; clone_size: few; cdr3_aa: CASSEVRLAVYNEQFF; cdr3_nt: TGTGCCAGCAGTGAAGTGCGACTAGCGGTTTACAATGAGCAGTTCTTC
j_call: TRBJ1-6; d_call: TRBD1; v_call: TRBV5-1; clone_size: -; cdr3_aa: CASSLVYRQGPYNSPLHF; cdr3_nt: TGCGCCAGCAGCTTGGTTTATCGACAGGGTCCCTATAATTCACCCCTCCACTTT
j_call: TRBJ2-2; d_call: -; v_call: TRBV28; clone_size: -; cdr3_aa: CASSFGSANTGELFF; cdr3_nt: TGTGCCAGCAGTTTTGGCAGTGCGAACACCGGGGAGCTGTTTTTT
j_call: TRBJ2-3; d_call: TRBD2; v_call: TRBV5-8; clone_size: -; cdr3_aa: CASSYWEGGTDTQYF; cdr3_nt: TGTGCCAGCAGCTACTGGGAGGGAGGTACAGATACGCAGTATTTT
j_call: TRBJ2-7; d_call: -; v_call: TRBV11-2; clone_size: -; cdr3_aa: CASSLGVPSVGYEQYF; cdr3_nt: TGTGCCAGCAGCTTAGGAGTGCCTAGCGTGGGCTACGAGCAGTACTTC
j_call: TRBJ2-7; d_call: -; v_call: TRBV6-6; clone_size: -; cdr3_aa: CASSSVRDGSYEQYF; cdr3_nt: TGTGCCAGCAGTAGCGTCAGGGACGGCTCCTACGAGCAGTACTTC
j_call: TRBJ2-5; d_call: -; v_call: TRBV18; clone_size: -; cdr3_aa: CASSPLAQETQYF; cdr3_nt: TGTGCCAGCTCACCATTAGCCCAAGAGACCCAGTACTTC
j_call: TRBJ2-5; d_call: TRBD1; v_call: TRBV9; clone_size: -; cdr3_aa: CASSVGQGVTLVETQYF; cdr3_nt: TGTGCCAGCAGCGTAGGGCAGGGGGTAACCCTCGTGGAGACCCAGTACTTC
j_call: TRBJ2-7; d_call: TRBD2; v_call: TRBV5-1; clone_size: -; cdr3_aa: CASSFGLAGGPRYEQYF; cdr3_nt: TGCGCCAGCAGTTTTGGACTAGCGGGAGGGCCTCGCTACGAGCAGTACTTC